A single sample gave rise to the 32 T cell receptor beta chains below, sequenced in a study of Graves' ophthalmopathy and Graves' hyperthyroidism. TCR beta CDR3 regions were amplified from RNA transcripts. HTBI primers were used in a first-round RT-PCR, which preceded a second-round multiplex PCR. One entry per CDR3 protein, called by TCRdb with MiXCR from the multiplex PCR reads. Of about 210,000 distinct CDR3 sequences in the sample, around 30% were seen once. The sequenced sample consisted of peripheral blood. Every receptor here comes from a man aged 50-59 years with Graves' ophthalmopathy.

The genes are TRBV25-1 and TRBJ1-1, with 8 positions matching TRBD1. The CDR3 loop spans 16 amino acids. CDR1 and CDR2 from the germline V gene are MGHDK and SYGVNS. Trimming cost V 6 bases and J 2 bases; bases outside gene matches: 11. The CDR3 protein is CASSSRQGSLNTEAFF. In nucleotides, the CDR3 is TGTGCCAGCAGCTCACGACAGGGGTCCCTAAACACTGAAGCTTTCTTT.

The V call is TRBV12-3 or TRBV12-4, the J call TRBJ1-5; D is perhaps TRBD1 (5 bases). V lost 1 base and J 2 bases, leaving 12 bases between the germline ends. The CDR3 loop spans 16 amino acids. The CDR3 here is CASSLVGGSGNQPQHF. CDR3 bases: TGTGCCAGCAGTTTAGTGGGGGGGAGTGGCAATCAGCCCCAGCATTTT.

This clonotype was detected ten times or more. The CDR3 bases are TGTGCCGCACGATCAGGGGGATCGAACACTGAAGCTTTCTTT. Its translation is CAARSGGSNTEAFF. The chain links TRBV19 to TRBJ1-1; 7 bases align to TRBD1. There are 14 residues in the CDR3. Germline assignment: CDR1 LNHDA and CDR2 SQIVND (reference sequence). J was trimmed by 1 base and V by 11 bases; bases with no gene match: 10.

In this sample, this clonotype turned up many times. V and J are TRBV9 and TRBJ2-5; 9 bases are shared with TRBD1. Germline CDR1 and CDR2: SGDLS and YYNGEE. This CDR3 is built from 15 residues. After removal of 0 bases from V and 4 bases from J, the junction contained 4 bases not matched to a gene. DNA of the CDR3: TGTGCCAGCAGCGTAGAGGACAGGGGAGGAGAGACCCAGTACTTC. Translated, it gives CASSVEDRGGETQYF.

On this clonotype itself: At one end the junction does not follow the germline gene, possibly because of a read error. The chain uses TRBV10-3 and TRBJ2-6; no definite D call. Germline CDR1 reads ENHRY; CDR2 reads SYGVKD. This CDR3 is built from 9 residues. DNA of the CDR3: TGTGCCGTCTTTTCGGGTCCCGGATTC. This gives the protein CAVFSGPGF.

This clonotype showed up many times. The chain recombines TRBV5-1 with TRBJ2-6; 7 nucleotides agree with TRBD1. With V trimmed by 4 bases and J by 0 bases, 4 bases remained unmatched. The length of the CDR3 is 16 residues. Germline CDR1 SGHRS, CDR2 YFSETQ. CDR3 protein: CASSEDRYSGANVLTF. DNA for the CDR3: TGCGCCAGCAGCGAGGACAGGTACTCTGGGGCCAACGTCCTGACTTTC.

This clonotype was counted ten times or more. The gene calls are TRBV6-2 or TRBV6-3 and TRBJ1-2; 8 bases line up with TRBD1. V lost 6 bases to trimming and J lost 0 bases; unmatched junction nucleotides: 21. The germline gives CDR1 MNHEY, CDR2 SVGEGT. The CDR3 is made up of 20 amino acids. The DNA for the CDR3 is TGTGCCAGCAGGGCCGGACAGGGTCGACCATTTACGGAGGCTAACTATGGCTACACCTTC. Translated: CASRAGQGRPFTEANYGYTF.

This clonotype was detected ten times or more. The chain joins TRBV12-3 or TRBV12-4 to TRBJ2-2; TRBD2 matches at 8 bases. The CDR3 has 18 residues. With 9 bases clipped from V and 1 base from J, the junction kept 16 bases outside the gene matches. CDR3 sequence: CARPNGKLAGKNTGELFF. The DNA of the CDR3 is TGTGCCAGACCCAACGGGAAATTAGCGGGAAAGAACACCGGGGAGCTGTTTTTT.

This clonotype was counted at least ten times. The chain employs TRBV28 and TRBJ2-5; D is possibly TRBD1 or TRBD2 (7 bases each). The CDR3 sequence is 17 residues long. Germline V gene data show CDR1 as MDHEN and CDR2 as SYDVKM. V was clipped by 6 bases and J by 3 bases, with 23 bases between them. The CDR3 protein is CASRPGAGQAGEETQYF. The DNA of the CDR3 is TGTGCCAGCAGACCCGGGGCTGGACAGGCGGGAGAAGAGACCCAGTACTTC.

This clonotype was found many times. The chain joins TRBV4-3 to TRBJ1-5; no firm D call. The CDR3 totals 15 residues. V dropped 1 base and J dropped 3 bases, with 10 bases sitting between them. Germline CDR1 reads LGHNA; CDR2 reads YSLEER. The CDR3 DNA reads as TGCGCCAGCAGCCAAGGTAGCGGGTACAATCAGCCCCAGCATTTT. Translation: CASSQGSGYNQPQHF.

The chain carries TRBV12-3 or TRBV12-4 and TRBJ2-5; D may be TRBD1 (6 bases). The CDR3 is 16 residues long. Trimming shortened V by 6 bases and J by 5 bases, and 22 bases separated the two germline ends. DNA of the CDR3: TGTGCCAGCAGCGCCAGTGGACAGAGCTCGTGGGAGACCCAGTACTTC. It is translated as CASSASGQSSWETQYF.

This clonotype was observed many times. The chain recombines TRBV10-3 with TRBJ2-2; 9 positions match TRBD2. This CDR3 spans 16 amino acids. V shed 9 bases and J 4 bases; nucleotides not matched to a gene: 12. The V gene's germline CDR1 is ENHRY and CDR2 SYGVKD. The CDR3 DNA sequence: TGTGCCATAAGCGGAGTAGCGGGAGCTGGCACCGGGGAGCTGTTTTTT. Translating it yields CAISGVAGAGTGELFF.

The sample holds many counts of this clonotype. This chain links TRBV3-1 with TRBJ2-7, with D possibly being TRBD1 (6 bases). This CDR3 has 17 residues. Germline CDR1 and CDR2: LGHDT and YNNKEL (reference sequence). Trimming stripped 0 bases from V and 3 bases from J, with 18 bases between. CDR3 residues: CASSQDQVGRGIYEQYF. CDR3 coding DNA: TGTGCCAGCAGCCAAGATCAGGTCGGAAGGGGGATCTACGAGCAGTACTTC.

The chain links TRBV24-1 to TRBJ1-5, with D perhaps matching TRBD1 (6 bases). The V end was cut by 2 bases, the J end by 6 bases, with 16 bases between. The CDR3 loop spans 16 amino acids. The germline gives CDR1 KGHDR, CDR2 SFDVKD. The CDR3 nucleotides read TGTGCCACCAGTGATTCACAGGGATCTCGGGTTCAGCCCCAGCATTTT. The encoded protein is CATSDSQGSRVQPQHF.

The chain carries TRBV28 and TRBJ2-7; D is undetermined. This CDR3 is 16 amino acids long. The V gene's germline CDR1 is MDHEN and CDR2 SYDVKM. V dropped 6 bases and J dropped 3 bases, with 21 bases sitting between them. The CDR3 coding sequence is TGTGCCAGCAGGGCTACTGGGCTACGGTATGGCTACGAGCAGTACTTC. Amino acid sequence: CASRATGLRYGYEQYF. The variable domain in full, with the rest retrieved from reference TRBV28 and TRBJ2-7, is DVKVTQSSRYLVKRTGEKVFLECVQDMDHENMFWYRQDPGLGLRLIYFSYDVKMKEKGDIPEGYSVSREKKERFSLILESASTNQTSMYLCASRATGLRYGYEQYFGPGTRLTVT.

This rearrangement joins TRBV12-3 or TRBV12-4 to TRBJ2-5, with D perhaps assigned TRBD1 or TRBD2 (5 bases each). V dropped 8 bases and J dropped 5 bases, with 12 bases sitting between them. This CDR3 is built from 12 residues. The CDR3 DNA sequence: TGTGCCAGCGGGACCTCTTCTGAGACCCAGTACTTC. Its translation is CASGTSSETQYF.

V and J are TRBV7-2 and TRBJ2-7, with 7 nucleotides matching TRBD1. V shed 2 bases and J 4 bases; nucleotides not matched to a gene: 5. This CDR3 spans 14 amino acids. Germline values: CDR1 SGHTA, CDR2 FQGNSA. CDR3 coding DNA: TGTGCCAGCAGCTTACGTCGACAGGGTTACGAGCAGTACTTC. Translation gives CASSLRRQGYEQYF.

This clonotype has ten or more counts. The chain recombines TRBV6-1 with TRBJ2-2, with D maybe TRBD1 (6 bases). Germline CDR1 MNHNS, CDR2 SASEGT. Deletions cut 5 bases from V and 2 bases from J, with 9 bases between. The CDR3 totals 14 residues. CDR3 amino acids: CASSTDRNTGELFF. CDR3 DNA sequence: TGTGCCAGCAGTACGGACAGAAACACCGGGGAGCTGTTTTTT.

This clonotype was seen many times. The CDR3 sequence: CASSPFNYGYTF. DNA for the CDR3: TGTGCCAGCAGCCCTTTTAACTATGGCTACACCTTC. The chain employs TRBV7-9 and TRBJ1-2; no clear D gene. The V gene's germline CDR1 is SEHNR and CDR2 FQNEAQ (reference sequence). Trimming stripped 5 bases from V and 1 base from J, with 5 bases between. The CDR3 spans 12 residues.

The sample holds many counts of this clonotype. This chain joins TRBV28 and TRBJ1-5; a possible D gene is TRBD1 (6 bases). Per germline, CDR1 MDHEN and CDR2 SYDVKM. The V and J ends lost 5 bases and 7 bases respectively, with 9 bases between them. This CDR3 region has 12 residues. CDR3 residues: CASSRGRQPQHF. The CDR3 DNA reads as TGTGCCAGCAGTCGGGGGCGACAGCCCCAGCATTTT.

This chain uses TRBV20-1 with TRBJ2-7; D unclear. Trimming stripped 4 bases from V and 3 bases from J, with 13 bases between. From germline, CDR1 is DFQATT and CDR2 SNEGSKA (reference sequence). The CDR3 sequence is 13 residues long. CDR3: CSATYLRGYEQYF. The CDR3 region has the DNA TGCAGTGCTACCTATCTTCGAGGCTACGAGCAGTACTTC.

This clonotype has ten or more counts. The chain uses TRBV12-3 or TRBV12-4 and TRBJ2-5; weak D call: TRBD2 (6 bases). This CDR3 is 14 amino acids long. V was cut by 5 bases and J by 7 bases, with 17 bases left in between. CDR3 DNA sequence: TGTGCCAGCAGTCAGAAGGGGACTTTTGGGACCCAGTACTTC. Translation: CASSQKGTFGTQYF.

The chain recombines TRBV20-1 with TRBJ1-6, with D possibly TRBD1 on 6 matching bases. Germline CDR1 reads DFQATT; CDR2 reads SNEGSKA (reference sequence). Trimming cost V 2 bases and J 5 bases, with 10 bases left between them. The CDR3 totals 14 residues. CDR3 protein: CSARPRGDNSPLHF. CDR3 DNA sequence: TGCAGTGCTAGACCGAGGGGGGATAATTCACCCCTCCACTTT.

The table lists this clonotype with many counts. The chain carries TRBV6-2 or TRBV6-3 and TRBJ2-7, with TRBD1 matching over 11 bases. Germline CDR1 and CDR2: MNHEY and SVGEGT. V shed 4 bases, J shed 2 bases, and the junction held 13 bases outside the gene matches. The CDR3 extends over 18 amino acids. CDR3 sequence reads: CASSWLRSWTGGAYEQYF. The CDR3, as DNA: TGTGCCAGCAGTTGGCTTCGTTCTTGGACAGGGGGCGCCTACGAGCAGTACTTC.

There are many counts of this clonotype. This chain joins TRBV4-1 and TRBJ2-7, with TRBD1 as a possible D gene (6 bases). The germline V gene encodes CDR1 MGHRA and CDR2 YSYEKL. Trimming shortened V by 0 bases and J by 6 bases, and 9 bases separated the two germline ends. The CDR3 is made up of 13 amino acids. This CDR3 is CASSQDWDTEQYF. The CDR3 region has the DNA TGCGCCAGCAGCCAAGATTGGGACACCGAGCAGTACTTC.

V is TRBV6-2 or TRBV6-3 and J is TRBJ1-2; the match to TRBD1 covers 7 bases. Germline V gives CDR1 MNHEY, CDR2 SVGEGT. The J segment lost 6 bases and the V segment lost 10 bases, leaving 11 bases of the junction unmatched. CDR3 size: 13 residues. CDR3 in amino acids: CATTFRDRDGYTF. The CDR3 DNA sequence: TGTGCCACCACGTTCCGGGACAGAGATGGCTACACCTTC.

This clonotype was recorded at least ten times. The rearrangement links TRBV27 to TRBJ1-2; 9 positions agree with TRBD1. This CDR3 region has 14 residues. V shed 0 bases and J 5 bases; nucleotides not matched to a gene: 1. In germline, CDR1 is MNHEY, CDR2 SMNVEV (reference sequence). Written as DNA, the CDR3 is TGTGCCAGCAGTTTATCGGGACAGGGATATGGCTACACCTTC. It codes for CASSLSGQGYGYTF.

To note about this clonotype: Possible read error: a much larger clone is one base away. This chain joins TRBV27 and TRBJ2-2; D call uncertain. CDR3 length: 12 residues. Germline V CDR1 and CDR2: MNHEY, SMNVEV (reference sequence). V was trimmed by 10 bases and J by 2 bases, leaving 8 bases between them. The CDR3 loop reads CATHANTGELFF. In DNA form, the CDR3 reads TGTGCCACCCACGCAAACACCGGGGAGCTGTTTTTT.

This clonotype was observed many times. CDR3 in amino acids: CASRQGLEETQYF. In DNA form, the CDR3 reads TGCGCCAGCCGACAGGGACTAGAAGAGACCCAGTACTTC. The rearrangement uses TRBV4-1 and TRBJ2-5; possible D gene TRBD2, 8 bases. The V and J ends lost 8 bases and 3 bases respectively, with 13 bases between them. Germline CDR1 MGHRA, CDR2 YSYEKL. This CDR3 spans 13 amino acids.

This clonotype was seen at least ten times. V usage is TRBV12-5 and J usage is TRBJ2-7, with D possibly matching TRBD1 (5 bases). This CDR3 region has 15 residues. Germline lookup yields CDR1 LGHNT and CDR2 FRNRAP. V gave up 5 bases and J gave up 0 bases, with 14 bases separating them. DNA of the CDR3: TGTGCTAGTGGTCCTGGGGCGCCCGTCTCCTACGAGCAGTACTTC. It is translated as CASGPGAPVSYEQYF. Using reference TRBV12-5 and TRBJ2-7 for the parts outside the CDR3, the full variable domain is DARVTQTPRHKVTEMGQEVTMRCQPILGHNTVFWYRQTMMQGLELLAYFRNRAPLDDSGMPKDRFSAEMPDATLATLKIQPSEPRDSAVYFCASGPGAPVSYEQYFGPGTRLTVT.

V usage is TRBV6-5 and J usage is TRBJ2-2, with D tentatively TRBD1 (5 bases). V lost 4 bases to trimming and J lost 7 bases, with 13 bases between them. Germline CDR1 reads MNHEY; CDR2 reads SVGAGI. The CDR3 totals 14 residues. CDR3 sequence: CASSWGSWYGELFF. As DNA, the CDR3 is TGTGCCAGCAGTTGGGGCAGTTGGTACGGGGAGCTGTTTTTT.

This chain links TRBV11-2 with TRBJ2-7; D is perhaps TRBD1 or TRBD2 (7 bases each). The V and J ends lost 4 bases and 0 bases respectively, with 19 bases between them. Germline CDR1 SGHAT, CDR2 FQNNGV. CDR3 size: 17 residues. CDR3 protein: CASSSYRDSGTSYEQYF. The CDR3 DNA reads TGTGCCAGCAGCTCCTACAGGGACAGCGGGACCTCCTACGAGCAGTACTTC.